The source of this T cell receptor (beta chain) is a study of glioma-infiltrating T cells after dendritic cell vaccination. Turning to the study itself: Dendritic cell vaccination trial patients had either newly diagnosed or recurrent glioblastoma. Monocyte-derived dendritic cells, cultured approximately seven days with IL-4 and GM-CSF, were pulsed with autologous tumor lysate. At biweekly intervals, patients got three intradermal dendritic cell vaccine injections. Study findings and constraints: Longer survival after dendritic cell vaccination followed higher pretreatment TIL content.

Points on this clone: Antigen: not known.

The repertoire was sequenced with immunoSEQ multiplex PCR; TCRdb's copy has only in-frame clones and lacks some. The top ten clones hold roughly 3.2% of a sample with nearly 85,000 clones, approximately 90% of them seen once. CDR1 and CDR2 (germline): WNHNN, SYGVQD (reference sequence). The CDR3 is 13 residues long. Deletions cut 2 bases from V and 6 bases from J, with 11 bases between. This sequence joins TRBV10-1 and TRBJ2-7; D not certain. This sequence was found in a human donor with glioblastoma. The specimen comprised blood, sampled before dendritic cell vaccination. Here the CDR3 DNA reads TGCGCCAGCAGTGAGACACTGACGGGCGAGCAGTACTTC. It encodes CASSETLTGEQYF.